These 14 T cell receptor beta chains came from one sample sequenced in a study of blood T cell repertoires in COVID-19. TCRdb keeps only in-frame clones here, not all; method: immunoSEQ multiplex PCR. The sample has approximately 260,000 clones, approximately 90% seen once; the top ten hold 1.5% to 2%. Sequencing was performed on PBMCs or T cells enriched from blood (not recorded which). These receptors were collected from a woman younger than 30 who had recovered from COVID-19.

The gene calls are TRBV24-1 and TRBJ1-4; D not certain. Germline loops: CDR1 KGHDR, CDR2 SFDVKD. V was cut by 4 bases and J by 8 bases, with 16 bases left in between. The CDR3 has 15 amino acids. The CDR3 reads CATSDPGRFGEKLFF. CDR3 DNA sequence: TGTGCCACCAGTGACCCCGGGAGGTTTGGGGAAAAACTGTTTTTT.

The V call is TRBV5-1, the J call TRBJ1-2; TRBD1 matches at 9 bases. Losses at the gene ends were 4 bases for V and 5 bases for J; bases not matched to a gene: 6. CDR3 length: 14 residues. Per germline, CDR1 SGHRS and CDR2 YFSETQ. As DNA, the CDR3 is TGCGCCAGCAGCAATGGGGACAGGGTTTATGGCTACACCTTC. Amino acids: CASSNGDRVYGYTF.

V gene TRBV12-3 or TRBV12-4 combines with J gene TRBJ1-2; TRBD1 aligns across 9 bases. The CDR3 is 13 residues long. With 4 bases clipped from V and 5 bases from J, the junction kept 2 bases outside the gene matches. This chain's CDR3 is CASSSDRGYGYTF. DNA of the CDR3: TGTGCCAGCAGTTCAGACAGGGGGTATGGCTACACCTTC.

CDR3 nucleotides: TGTGCCAGCAGCTTACCGAGGCGGGCTAACTATGGCTACACCTTC. This sequence encodes CASSLPRRANYGYTF. The chain combines TRBV7-8 with TRBJ1-2; no firm D call. The CDR3 extends over 15 amino acids. Germline values: CDR1 SGHVS, CDR2 FQNEAQ. Trimming left V 2 bases short and J 0 bases short, with 10 bases between.

The gene calls are TRBV9 and TRBJ2-2; D is perhaps TRBD2 (6 bases). The ends were cut back, 4 bases at V and 5 bases at J, with 18 bases in the middle. This CDR3 region has 16 residues. Germline V gene sequence: CDR1 SGDLS, CDR2 YYNGEE. DNA of the CDR3: TGTGCCAGCAGCAGGGGAGGACGGGGGAGAACCGGGGAGCTGTTTTTT. This codes for CASSRGGRGRTGELFF.

Of note for this clone: The sample contains more than one DNA sequence encoding this CDR3. V is TRBV12-3 or TRBV12-4 and J is TRBJ1-2; D gene ambiguous. This CDR3 has 11 residues. V dropped 5 bases and J dropped 5 bases, with 6 bases sitting between them. The CDR3: CASSPGYGYTF. The CDR3 DNA is TGTGCCAGCAGTCCCGGGTATGGCTACACCTTC.

This chain connects TRBV5-1 to TRBJ1-1; D perhaps matches TRBD1 (5 bases). The V gene's germline CDR1 is SGHRS and CDR2 YFSETQ. The CDR3 is made up of 13 amino acids. V was cut by 1 base and J by 3 bases, with 7 bases left in between. The CDR3 reads CASSLRRDTEAFF. The CDR3 DNA is TGCGCCAGCAGCTTGCGCAGGGACACTGAAGCTTTCTTT.

This clone has just one count. This sequence joins TRBV19 and TRBJ1-2; TRBD1 matches at 9 bases. The V segment lost 5 bases and the J segment 4 bases; nucleotides outside the gene matches: 8. CDR1 is LNHDA and CDR2 is SQIVND in the germline V gene (reference sequence). This CDR3 spans 15 amino acids. The CDR3 spells CASSVDRGTGYGYTF. CDR3 sequence (DNA): TGTGCCAGTAGTGTGGACAGGGGTACGGGCTATGGCTACACCTTC. The complete variable domain, with remaining parts taken from reference TRBV19 and TRBJ1-2, reads DGGITQSPKYLFRKEGQNVTLSCEQNLNHDAMYWYRQDPGQGLRLIYYSQIVNDFQKGDIAEGYSVSREKKESFPLTVTSAQKNPTAFYLCASSVDRGTGYGYTFGSGTRLTVV.

The rearrangement uses TRBV24-1 and TRBJ2-1; 8 bases match TRBD2. V lost 5 bases, J lost 7 bases, and 6 bases stayed unmatched. Germline V CDR1 and CDR2: KGHDR, SFDVKD. This CDR3 comprises 14 residues. CDR3 DNA sequence: TGTGCCACCAGTGTCGGGGGGGCGCGGAATGAGCAGTTCTTC. Its protein product is CATSVGGARNEQFF.

The chain couples TRBV9 to TRBJ1-2, with D unclear. There are 12 residues in the CDR3. Germline assignment: CDR1 SGDLS and CDR2 YYNGEE. Trimming pared 7 bases from V and 7 bases from J, leaving 14 bases between. This CDR3 reads CASGLTMTGYTF. The CDR3 nucleotides are TGTGCCAGCGGACTGACGATGACTGGCTACACCTTC.

CDR3 sequence: CASSYSVRYEQYF. CDR3 DNA: TGTGCCAGCAGTTACTCAGTTCGGTACGAGCAGTACTTC. The chain has TRBV6-5 and TRBJ2-7; no firm D call. The germline V gene has CDR1 MNHEY and CDR2 SVGAGI. Trimming pared 0 bases from V and 4 bases from J, leaving 7 bases between. CDR3 length equals 13 residues.

J is TRBJ2-1 and V is TRBV7-3, with 9 bases fitting TRBD1. This CDR3 spans 13 amino acids. In germline, CDR1 is SGHTA, CDR2 FQGTGA. J was trimmed by 14 bases and V by 2 bases; bases with no gene match: 7. CDR3 region: CASSLYRGDREFF. The CDR3 DNA follows: TGTGCCAGCAGCTTATATCGGGGGGACAGGGAGTTCTTC.

The chain carries TRBV28 and TRBJ1-2; D perhaps matches TRBD1 (6 bases). V dropped 8 bases and J dropped 9 bases, with 19 bases sitting between them. The length of the CDR3 is 13 residues. In germline, CDR1 is MDHEN, CDR2 SYDVKM. The CDR3 region is CASETGTRFSYTF. In DNA form, the CDR3 reads TGTGCCAGCGAGACAGGAACCCGGTTTAGCTACACCTTC.

The V and J genes are TRBV5-1 and TRBJ1-1; D is unclear. This CDR3 is 12 amino acids long. Germline V CDR1 and CDR2: SGHRS, YFSETQ. Trimming left V 0 bases short and J 8 bases short, with 8 bases between. The CDR3 loop is CASSLGADEAFF. The CDR3 DNA reads TGCGCCAGCAGCTTGGGGGCCGACGAAGCTTTCTTT.